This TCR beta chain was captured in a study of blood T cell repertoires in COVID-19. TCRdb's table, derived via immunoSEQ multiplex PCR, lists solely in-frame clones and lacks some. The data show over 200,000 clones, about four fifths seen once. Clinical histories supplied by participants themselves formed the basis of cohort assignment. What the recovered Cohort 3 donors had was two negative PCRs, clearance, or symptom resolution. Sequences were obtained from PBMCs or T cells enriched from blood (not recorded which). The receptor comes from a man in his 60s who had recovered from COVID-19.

Here the CDR3 reads CASSLAGTATSGANVLTF. Here the CDR3 DNA reads TGCGCCAGCAGCTTGGCCGGGACAGCCACCTCTGGGGCCAACGTCCTGACTTTC. The chain joins TRBV5-1 to TRBJ2-6; TRBD1 agrees at 7 bases. Germline CDR1 reads SGHRS; CDR2 reads YFSETQ. J lost 0 bases, V lost 0 bases, and 6 bases had no gene match. This CDR3 is 18 amino acids long.